What follows describes a single TCR beta chain. Its specificity is not known. With a much larger clone just one base away, this may be a read error. The CDR3 totals 18 residues. Per the germline V gene, CDR1 is MGHRA and CDR2 is YSYEKL. RNA isolated from unsorted whole blood supplied the blood RNA, with germline DNA also extracted. Patients in the cohort were treatment-naive and living with chronic HBV infection. This entry belongs to a study of tumor-infiltrating lymphocytes in primary liver carcinoma. Study details: Patients comprised men and women whose ages fell between 30 and 69 years. Overall study results and limits: Tumor top-250-clone fraction significantly exceeded that of blood (p = 0.039). Paired tumor-adjacent and tumor-blood samples overlapped less than tumor region pairs did.

Reverse transcription of around 0.45 ug total RNA with a constant-region primer produced TCR beta cDNA. ARM-PCR, slightly modified, supplied the TCR beta libraries through three nested multiplex PCR rounds. The study ran its first two PCR rounds for nine to ten cycles each, using TRBV1-TRBV30 forward primers and a C-beta reverse primer. TCRdb itself ran the multiplex PCR reads through MiXCR, one entry per CDR3 protein. The table records 300,000 to 400,000 distinct CDR3 sequences, approximately 64% of them present only once. The genes are TRBV4-1 and TRBJ2-1; 10 nucleotides agree with TRBD2. This receptor was identified in a man aged 40-55 years with primary liver carcinoma and hepatitis B virus infection. The material sequenced was peripheral blood. Here the CDR3 DNA reads TGCGCCAGCAACCAAGATCGGGAGCTAGCGGGGGAAAACAATGAGCAGTTCTTC. Its translation: CASNQDRELAGENNEQFF.